What follows describes a single T cell receptor (beta chain). This sample is part of a study of blood T cell repertoires in COVID-19. Sequencing was performed with immunoSEQ multiplex PCR; in TCRdb, only in-frame clones are kept and a portion is missing. Of about 320,000 clones in the sample, roughly nine tenths were seen once. The CDR3 spans 13 residues. The germline V and J ends were trimmed by 5 bases and 3 bases, with 10 bases remaining between them. The germline V gene has CDR1 SGDLS and CDR2 YYNGEE. The receptor was derived from a young woman with COVID-19, enrolled during active disease. The material sequenced was peripheral blood. The chain links TRBV9 to TRBJ2-3, with TRBD1 as a possible D gene (6 bases). As DNA, the CDR3 is TGTGCCAGCAGGGCAGGGGTAACAGATACGCAGTATTTT. It encodes CASRAGVTDTQYF.